The 20 T cell receptor beta chains reported below all come from one sample, sequenced in a study of blood T cells in healthy people across ages. The use of a sample-barcoded 5' primer and a J-beta primer mix characterized a second PCR of roughly 6 to 11 cycles. TCRdb fed the 5' RACE reads into MiXCR, producing one record per CDR3 protein. The profile shows under 1,000,000 distinct CDR3 sequences, about 46% of them singletons. The source material was blood. The receptors come from an elderly man in good health.

This clonotype was detected only a few times. This chain links TRBV5-6 with TRBJ2-1, with D hard to call. From germline, CDR1 is SGHDT and CDR2 YYEEEE. V was cut by 2 bases and J by 2 bases, with 14 bases left in between. CDR3 length equals 16 residues. This CDR3 reads CASSLARRVTYNEQFF. DNA for the CDR3: TGTGCCAGCAGCTTAGCGAGAAGGGTTACCTACAATGAGCAGTTCTTC.

This clonotype was observed a few times. V gene TRBV5-6 combines with J gene TRBJ2-3; 7 bases fit TRBD1. The CDR3 covers 15 residues. Losses at the gene ends were 2 bases for V and 2 bases for J; bases not matched to a gene: 5. Germline V lookup: CDR1 SGHDT, CDR2 YYEEEE. The chain's CDR3 is CASSFRDRLTDTQYF. DNA of the CDR3: TGTGCCAGCAGCTTCCGGGACAGACTCACAGATACGCAGTATTTT. The variable domain in full, completed from reference TRBV5-6 and TRBJ2-3, reads DAGVTQSPTHLIKTRGQQVTLRCSPKSGHDTVSWYQQALGQGPQFIFQYYEEEERQRGNFPDRFSGHQFPNYSSELNVNALLLGDSALYLCASSFRDRLTDTQYFGPGTRLTVL.

The V and J genes are TRBV7-9 and TRBJ2-7; 8 nucleotides align to TRBD2. The length of the CDR3 is 14 residues. CDR1 is SEHNR, CDR2 FQNEAQ, per germline (reference sequence). CDR3 sequence reads: CTIPPAGGLIEQYF. The CDR3 DNA reads as TGTACCATCCCCCCCGCGGGAGGATTGATTGAGCAGTACTTC.

This clonotype was seen a handful of times. This chain uses TRBV4-2 with TRBJ1-2, with unresolved D. The germline V and J ends were trimmed by 0 bases and 3 bases, with 5 bases remaining between them. Germline CDR1 reads LGHNA; CDR2 reads YNFKEQ. This CDR3 has 13 residues. The CDR3 DNA reads as TGTGCCAGCAGCCAAGATGGAGACTATGGCTACACCTTC. Translation gives CASSQDGDYGYTF.

The J gene is TRBJ2-1, the V gene TRBV3-1; TRBD2 is a possible D gene (5 bases). Germline values: CDR1 LGHDT, CDR2 YNNKEL (reference sequence). The V end was cut by 1 base, the J end by 10 bases, with 11 bases between. This CDR3 region has 13 residues. The CDR3 protein is CASSQVRRAEQFF. The CDR3 DNA reads TGTGCCAGCAGCCAAGTCAGGCGGGCGGAGCAGTTCTTC.

This clonotype was counted between two and nine times. The V and J genes are TRBV15 and TRBJ2-5; either TRBD1 or TRBD2 may supply D (5 bases each). The ends were cut back, 2 bases at V and 4 bases at J, with 17 bases in the middle. Germline lookup yields CDR1 LNHNV and CDR2 YYDKDF (reference sequence). CDR3 size: 16 residues. CDR3 residues: CATSRQTATRGETQYF. The CDR3 nucleotides read TGTGCCACCAGCAGACAGACAGCTACTAGGGGAGAGACCCAGTACTTC.

The J gene is TRBJ2-5, the V gene TRBV13; TRBD2 is a possible D gene (6 bases). CDR3 length: 16 residues. Trimming pared 5 bases from V and 4 bases from J, leaving 20 bases between. Germline loops: CDR1 PRHDT, CDR2 FYEKMQ (reference sequence). As DNA, the CDR3 is TGTGCCAGCAGCCGCCGGGTCCCGGGAGCGCGAGAGACCCAGTACTTC. It translates to CASSRRVPGARETQYF.

This clonotype was picked up one time. V usage is TRBV5-1 and J usage is TRBJ2-5; 8 nucleotides match TRBD2. Germline V lookup: CDR1 SGHRS, CDR2 YFSETQ. V lost 3 bases, J lost 1 base, and 2 bases stayed unmatched. CDR3 size: 14 residues. The CDR3 region has the DNA TGCGCCAGCAGCTGCACTAGCGGCCAAGAGACCCAGTACTTC. It yields the protein CASSCTSGQETQYF.

Only a few counts were recorded for this clonotype. V is TRBV15 and J is TRBJ2-1; 11 positions agree with TRBD2. Losses at the gene ends were 0 bases for V and 7 bases for J; bases not matched to a gene: 8. Per germline, CDR1 LNHNV and CDR2 YYDKDF (reference sequence). CDR3 length equals 17 residues. This chain's CDR3 is CATSRDLGSGGGNEQFF. CDR3 DNA sequence: TGTGCCACCAGCAGAGATCTTGGTAGCGGGGGGGGAAATGAGCAGTTCTTC.

To note about this clonotype: A single base separates this from a much larger clone, so it may be a read error. The rearrangement links TRBV28 to TRBJ2-1; D remains ambiguous. The V end lost 11 bases, the J end lost 4 bases, and 18 bases lay between the germline ends. From germline, CDR1 is MDHEN and CDR2 SYDVKM. The CDR3 contains 14 residues. The DNA of the CDR3 is TGTGCCGGCTGGGGTAACGGCCCTTACAATGAGCAGTTCTTC. Encoded protein: CAGWGNGPYNEQFF.

This chain uses TRBV20-1 with TRBJ2-1; D might be TRBD2 (5 bases). TRBJ2-7 matches the DNA end more closely, so the J call is doubtful. The length of the CDR3 is 13 residues. CDR1 is DFQATT, CDR2 SNEGSKA, per germline (reference sequence). As DNA, the CDR3 is TGCAGTGCTAGAGGGACTCAGAGGAATGAGCAGTACTTC. As protein: CSARGTQRNEQYF.

This clonotype was detected only a few times. The chain has TRBV5-1 and TRBJ2-3; D perhaps matches TRBD1 (6 bases). The CDR3 totals 16 residues. The germline V gene encodes CDR1 SGHRS and CDR2 YFSETQ. Trimming took off 4 bases at V and 1 base at J, with 16 bases between the two ends. The CDR3 spells CASSVGLQGGTDTQYF. The CDR3 coding sequence is TGCGCCAGCAGCGTAGGCCTACAGGGCGGCACAGATACGCAGTATTTT.

A few counts support this clonotype. The V call is TRBV20-1, the J call TRBJ2-7; unclear D gene. Germline V gene sequence: CDR1 DFQATT, CDR2 SNEGSKA (reference sequence). The CDR3 sequence is 14 residues long. Trimming took off 2 bases at V and 6 bases at J, with 17 bases between the two ends. CDR3 loop: CSARPRGLSREQYF. In nucleotides, the CDR3 is TGCAGTGCTAGACCCCGTGGGCTTAGCCGCGAGCAGTACTTC.

This clonotype was counted only a few times. This chain connects TRBV7-2 to TRBJ2-2; D is unresolved. Deletions cut 2 bases from V and 5 bases from J, with 9 bases between. Per germline, CDR1 SGHTA and CDR2 FQGNSA. The CDR3 length is 14 residues. CDR3 DNA: TGTGCCAGCAGCTTATTTGCGGCTACCGGGGAGCTGTTTTTT. Its translation: CASSLFAATGELFF.

This clonotype was detected many times. This sequence joins TRBV5-1 and TRBJ2-7; 9 bases are shared with TRBD1. Germline V lookup: CDR1 SGHRS, CDR2 YFSETQ. The length of the CDR3 is 14 residues. With 4 bases clipped from V and 6 bases from J, the junction kept 8 bases outside the gene matches. Here the CDR3 reads CASSVKGQGSEQYF. The CDR3 bases are TGCGCCAGCAGCGTTAAGGGACAGGGTTCCGAGCAGTACTTC. Drawing the rest from reference TRBV5-1 and TRBJ2-7, the complete variable domain is KAGVTQTPRYLIKTRGQQVTLSCSPISGHRSVSWYQQTPGQGLQFLFEYFSETQRNKGNFPGRFSGRQFSNSRSEMNVSTLELGDSALYLCASSVKGQGSEQYFGPGTRLTVT.

The J gene is TRBJ2-1, the V gene TRBV27; D remains ambiguous. The CDR3 has 12 amino acids. Trimming shortened V by 4 bases and J by 14 bases, and 15 bases separated the two germline ends. CDR1 MNHEY and CDR2 SMNVEV come from the germline V gene (reference sequence). DNA of the CDR3: TGTGCCAGCAGTTGGTCTGGGTCTCCCGAGTTCTTC. Protein: CASSWSGSPEFF.

The CDR3 coding sequence is TGTGCCAGCAGCCTCGCGACTAGCGGGAGGAGGAACGAGCAGTACTTC. This sequence encodes CASSLATSGRRNEQYF. V gene TRBV6-2 or TRBV6-3 combines with J gene TRBJ2-7, with 13 bases matching TRBD2. Germline CDR1 is MNHEY and CDR2 is SVGEGT. The CDR3 is made up of 16 amino acids. With 6 bases clipped from V and 5 bases from J, the junction kept 10 bases outside the gene matches.

The chain recombines TRBV7-6 with TRBJ2-2; TRBD2 matches 7 bases. The CDR3 runs to 18 residues. The junction had 12 bases not matched to a gene; V was cut back by 0 bases and J by 5 bases. Per germline, CDR1 SGHVS and CDR2 FNYEAQ. The CDR3 DNA is TGTGCCAGCAGCTTAGCTGCCGGACTAACGGGAGGAACCGGGGAGCTGTTTTTT. Amino acids: CASSLAAGLTGGTGELFF.

The chain uses TRBV20-1 and TRBJ1-2; D gene ambiguous. Per the germline V gene, CDR1 is DFQATT and CDR2 is SNEGSKA (reference sequence). V lost 1 base and J lost 3, with 6 bases in between. This CDR3 contains 12 residues. CDR3 loop: CSARVVDYGYTF. The CDR3 DNA reads TGCAGTGCTAGAGTGGTAGACTATGGCTACACCTTC.

The V and J genes are TRBV20-1 and TRBJ2-1; the D is unclear. V lost 1 base and J 1 base, leaving 11 bases between the germline ends. CDR1 and CDR2 from the germline V gene are DFQATT and SNEGSKA (reference sequence). The CDR3 is 15 amino acids. CDR3 region: CSARADLGSYNEQFF. The CDR3 DNA sequence: TGCAGTGCTAGAGCGGACCTGGGATCCTACAATGAGCAGTTCTTC.